This T cell receptor (beta chain) was sequenced in a study of CD8+CD57+ T cells in acquired aplastic anemia (dated by TCRdb to about 2018). Turning to the overall study: DNA extracted from sorted CD4+ and CD8+ cells had a mean of roughly 3 ug, with a range of about 0.19 to 27.4 ug. CD8+CD57+ expansion was defined as a frequency above the mean frequency observed in healthy subjects.

Expansion of CD8+CD57+ cells had been shown by flow cytometry in the patients chosen for sequencing. All patients had severe acquired aplastic anemia diagnosed by International Study of Aplastic Anemia and Agranulocytosis and Camitta criteria. No therapy had been received by the patients at the time of blood sampling. In this study, sorted CD4+ and CD8+ T cells from the blood of healthy subjects and of severe aplastic anemia patients had their TCR repertoires deep-sequenced. Patients were enrolled in the USA under clinicaltrials.gov protocols 00001620, 01623167, 00001397, 00071045, 00081523 and 00961064. Ficoll-Paque density gradient centrifugation was used to isolate peripheral blood mononuclear cells. Before DNA extraction, CD4+ and CD8+ T cells were sorted by FACS or by magnetic beads. Profiling of TCR beta VDJ combinations and CDR3 sequences used genomic DNA as the template. An Illumina HiSeq 2000 was used for TCR repertoire sequencing. In the paper's pipeline: TRBV/TRBJ rearrangement plots, CDR3 size and DJ length profiles, and Simpson's diversity index were used to evaluate the repertoires. The immunodominant clone was defined as the most abundant DNA sequence in deep sequencing data. CDR3 amino acid sequences were screened for sharing across subjects and were compared with published repertoires and the VDJdb database. Through fastp at Q25 and MiXCR, TCRdb rebuilt clones from the public reads, retaining in-frame beta chains. Records with the same CDR3 protein are collapsed into one entry carrying the most frequent genes and DNA. The V and J calls and clone size come from TCRdb's table, not from the authors' own analysis. In this sample the table shows hundreds of thousands of distinct CDR3 sequences, 45% to 65% of which occur a single time. In total, the top ten clones hold around 1.2% of the sample.

CDR1 and CDR2, per the germline V gene, are SGHRS and YFSETQ. The cysteine opens and the phenylalanine closes a CDR3 of 16 amino acids. The sequence is cut down to CDR3 DNA, 48 bases in frame from base 1. Points the paper makes about the study in general: Although roughly 29 CD8+ CDR3 sequences were shared by patients and controls, these sequences appeared highly expressed in patients and within the immunodominant clones of patients. Patients and healthy controls showed no significant difference in CD8+ Simpson's diversity (P=0.060).

With regard to this clonotype: No antigen is known for it. A read error may account for a junction end that differs from germline.

The chain uses TRBV5-1 and TRBJ2-1; the D gene may be TRBD1 or TRBD2, since each aligns over 6 bases. The specimen was sorted CD4+, CD8+, or CD8+CD57+ T cells (not recorded which) from PBMCs. The source of this sequence is a human donor with aplastic anemia. The CDR3 protein sequence reads: CASSASGARAYNEQFF. The DNA sequence reads TGTGCCAGCAGCGCTTCGGGGGCCCGAGCCTACAATGAGCAGTTCTTC.